The next 18 T cell receptor beta chains were all read from a single sample in a study of identical twins. Using its own MiXCR run on the 5' RACE reads, TCRdb lists one record per CDR3 protein. The repertoire has roughly 770,000 distinct CDR3 sequences, around a sixth of them found once; the top ten carry less than 15%. The data were also submitted as part of a second study, on T cells expressing NK-cell markers.

Sequenced input: PBMCs. The receptors come from a woman under 30 in good health.

This clonotype was observed a handful of times. The V gene is TRBV9, the J gene TRBJ2-3; 10 nucleotides agree with TRBD2. With V trimmed by 2 bases and J by 6 bases, 6 bases remained unmatched. This CDR3 is 15 amino acids long. Germline CDR1 SGDLS, CDR2 YYNGEE. In DNA, the CDR3 is TGTGCCAGCAGCGTTTTGAGCGGGGGGGCTGATACGCAGTATTTT. It specifies CASSVLSGGADTQYF.

This clonotype was seen many times. The chain recombines TRBV18 with TRBJ2-1, with D perhaps TRBD2 (5 bases). Trimming left V 3 bases short and J 9 bases short, with 9 bases between. The CDR3 spans 12 residues. Germline values: CDR1 KGHSH, CDR2 LQKENI. The CDR3 is CASSPRAFEQFF. The CDR3 DNA sequence: TGTGCCAGCTCACCGCGGGCGTTTGAGCAGTTCTTC.

The V gene is TRBV5-1, the J gene TRBJ1-1; possible D gene TRBD1, 6 bases. The germline V and J ends were trimmed by 4 bases and 5 bases, with 18 bases remaining between them. Per germline, CDR1 SGHRS and CDR2 YFSETQ. This CDR3 is 15 amino acids long. CDR3 amino acids: CASSPGTGSMTEAFF. The CDR3 DNA sequence: TGCGCCAGCAGCCCCGGTACAGGGTCAATGACTGAAGCTTTCTTT.

This clonotype was counted many times. The chain couples TRBV6-5 to TRBJ2-3, with a weak D call TRBD2 (6 bases). CDR3 size: 15 residues. With 0 bases removed from V and 4 bases from J, the gap between germline ends came to 11 bases. CDR1 is MNHEY, CDR2 SVGAGI, per germline. In DNA, the CDR3 is TGTGCCAGCAGTTACTCCCGACTAGGATCAGATACGCAGTATTTT. This encodes CASSYSRLGSDTQYF.

V and J are TRBV9 and TRBJ2-1; D not resolved. This CDR3 comprises 14 residues. V dropped 0 bases and J dropped 6 bases, with 10 bases sitting between them. Looked up from germline, CDR1 is SGDLS and CDR2 is YYNGEE. The CDR3 protein is CASSVAVAPNEQFF. CDR3 nucleotides: TGTGCCAGCAGCGTAGCGGTAGCACCCAATGAGCAGTTCTTC.

The V and J genes are TRBV11-2 and TRBJ2-7, with TRBD2 identical over 7 bases. CDR1 and CDR2 (germline): SGHAT, FQNNGV. V shed 3 bases and J 2 bases; nucleotides not matched to a gene: 4. The CDR3 consists of 14 residues. The CDR3 reads CASSFVGGTYEQYF. The DNA of the CDR3 is TGTGCCAGCAGCTTTGTGGGGGGGACCTACGAGCAGTACTTC. The full variable domain, its missing parts supplied by reference TRBV11-2 and TRBJ2-7, is EAGVAQSPRYKIIEKRQSVAFWCNPISGHATLYWYQQILGQGPKLLIQFQNNGVVDDSQLPKDRFSAERLKGVDSTLKIQPAKLEDSAVYLCASSFVGGTYEQYFGPGTRLTVT.

This clonotype was counted only a few times. The gene calls are TRBV10-3 and TRBJ1-1; D is undetermined. The CDR3 contains 12 residues. V lost 6 bases and J 8 bases, leaving 13 bases between the germline ends. The germline CDR1 and CDR2 sequences are ENHRY and SYGVKD. This chain's CDR3 is CAISVDGGEAFF. DNA of the CDR3: TGTGCCATCAGCGTGGACGGCGGGGAAGCTTTCTTT.

This clonotype was seen only a few times. V is TRBV5-5 and J is TRBJ2-1, with TRBD1 as a possible D gene (7 bases). V was cut by 2 bases and J by 9 bases, with 18 bases left in between. There are 15 residues in the CDR3. Germline V gene lookup returns CDR1 SGHKS and CDR2 YYEKEE (reference sequence). The CDR3 protein is CASSFPSAKGAEQFF. In DNA, the CDR3 is TGTGCCAGCAGCTTCCCTAGCGCCAAGGGGGCTGAGCAGTTCTTC. Full variable domain (rest looked up from reference TRBV5-5 and TRBJ2-1): DAGVTQSPTHLIKTRGQQVTLRCSPISGHKSVSWYQQVLGQGPQFIFQYYEKEERGRGNFPDRFSARQFPNYSSELNVNALLLGDSALYLCASSFPSAKGAEQFFGPGTRLTVL.

This clonotype has a handful of counts. The rearrangement uses TRBV20-1 and TRBJ2-1, with 11 bases that match TRBD2. The CDR3 is made up of 17 amino acids. Germline assignment: CDR1 DFQATT and CDR2 SNEGSKA (reference sequence). V was pared by 3 bases and J by 0 bases, with 7 bases of the junction left unmatched. CDR3 residues: CSARVLSGRVSYNEQFF. Here the CDR3 DNA reads TGCAGTGCTAGGGTTCTTAGCGGGAGGGTCTCCTACAATGAGCAGTTCTTC.

This clonotype has just a few counts. V and J are TRBV30 and TRBJ2-3; D is perhaps TRBD2 (5 bases). This CDR3 comprises 14 residues. With 4 bases removed from V and 3 bases from J, the gap between germline ends came to 14 bases. The germline CDR1 and CDR2 sequences are GTSNPN and SVGIG (reference sequence). CDR3 nucleotides: TGTGCCTGGACGCGATGGAGAGGGACAGATACGCAGTATTTT. It translates to CAWTRWRGTDTQYF.

The genes are TRBV24-1 and TRBJ2-1; TRBD2 agrees at 7 bases. CDR1 KGHDR and CDR2 SFDVKD come from the germline V gene. With 3 bases clipped from V and 0 bases from J, the junction kept 13 bases outside the gene matches. CDR3 length: 19 residues. This chain's CDR3 is CATSDTRLAGPSSYNEQFF. The CDR3, as DNA: TGTGCCACCAGTGATACAAGACTAGCAGGCCCGAGCTCCTACAATGAGCAGTTCTTC.

This clonotype was counted only a few times. The J gene is TRBJ2-2, the V gene TRBV10-3; D may be TRBD2 (6 bases). The CDR3 runs to 16 residues. V was pared by 4 bases and J by 2 bases, with 14 bases between. Germline CDR1 is ENHRY and CDR2 is SYGVKD. CDR3 protein: CAISAGVGGNTGELFF. CDR3 DNA: TGTGCCATCAGTGCGGGAGTCGGGGGTAACACCGGGGAGCTGTTTTTT.

J is TRBJ2-7 and V is TRBV7-2; 7 positions agree with TRBD2. There are 16 residues in the CDR3. In germline, CDR1 is SGHTA, CDR2 FQGNSA. V lost 5 bases, J lost 2 bases, and 12 bases stayed unmatched. As DNA, the CDR3 is TGTGCCAGCAGCCGAACGTCCCCTAGCGGCACCTACGAGCAGTACTTC. Translated: CASSRTSPSGTYEQYF.

This clonotype was recorded a few times. The CDR3 nucleotides read TGTGCCATCAGTGAGTCGTTAGCGGGAGGGGTTGAGCAGTTCTTC. This sequence encodes CAISESLAGGVEQFF. This chain uses TRBV10-3 with TRBJ2-1, with 11 bases aligning to TRBD2. Unmatched junction bases numbered 4, after V lost 0 bases and J lost 9 bases. Looked up from germline, CDR1 is ENHRY and CDR2 is SYGVKD. The CDR3 sequence is 15 residues long.

This clonotype was found a few times. V gene TRBV5-1 combines with J gene TRBJ1-1; D unclear. Trimming cost V 0 bases and J 1 base, with 10 bases left between them. The length of the CDR3 is 15 residues. The germline V gene has CDR1 SGHRS and CDR2 YFSETQ. In DNA form, the CDR3 reads TGCGCCAGCAGCTTGGCCGTCGCGGGGAACACTGAAGCTTTCTTT. Translation: CASSLAVAGNTEAFF. The whole variable domain, filled in from reference TRBV5-1 and TRBJ1-1, reads KAGVTQTPRYLIKTRGQQVTLSCSPISGHRSVSWYQQTPGQGLQFLFEYFSETQRNKGNFPGRFSGRQFSNSRSEMNVSTLELGDSALYLCASSLAVAGNTEAFFGQGTRLTVV.

This clonotype was detected ten times or more. The chain uses TRBV12-3 or TRBV12-4 and TRBJ2-6, with 7 positions matching TRBD1. V lost 6 bases to trimming and J lost 0 bases; unmatched junction nucleotides: 2. The CDR3 runs 15 residues. CDR3 DNA sequence: TGTGCCAGCAGGAGGGACAGCTCTGGGGCCAACGTCCTGACTTTC. As protein: CASRRDSSGANVLTF.

CDR3 bases: TGCGCCAGCAGCTTCGGACAGGGGAGAAATGAGCAGTTCTTC. Translated, it gives CASSFGQGRNEQFF. The rearrangement uses TRBV5-1 and TRBJ2-1, with 9 bases that match TRBD1. CDR1 is SGHRS and CDR2 is YFSETQ in the germline V gene. V lost 2 bases, J lost 7 bases, and 4 bases stayed unmatched. The CDR3 has 14 amino acids.

The genes are TRBV11-2 and TRBJ2-7; unclear D gene. Germline V gene sequence: CDR1 SGHAT, CDR2 FQNNGV. The CDR3 is 13 residues long. Trimming took off 1 base at V and 6 bases at J, with 10 bases between the two ends. CDR3 residues: CASSLGLPAEQYF. As DNA, the CDR3 is TGTGCCAGCAGCTTAGGACTCCCCGCCGAGCAGTACTTC.